This T cell receptor (beta chain) comes out of a study of blood T cell repertoires in COVID-19. Turning to the study itself: Acute-phase and convalescent COVID-19 samples originated in the United States, Italy and Spain. Sources were T cells, B-cell-depleted T cells, or PBMCs; the material itself was cDNA or gDNA.

In the original analysis: Nucleated cell counts were estimated from reference gene primer amplification. Sequenced by immunoSEQ multiplex PCR; TCRdb stores in-frame clones only, minus some. V and J calls and clone size are those listed in that table; D and trimming were worked out from the DNA. This table holds under 100,000 clones, around 85% found once. From germline, CDR1 is SGHRS and CDR2 YFSETQ. Trimming shortened V by 3 bases and J by 1 base, and 10 bases separated the two germline ends. CDR3 length: 14 residues. The clonotype originates from a man younger than 40 with acute or convalescent COVID-19. The sequencing input was peripheral blood. The genes are TRBV5-1 and TRBJ1-1; D is possibly TRBD1 (5 bases). The CDR3 spells CASSWNTGNTEAFF. CDR3 in DNA: TGCGCCAGCAGCTGGAACACAGGGAACACTGAAGCTTTCTTT.